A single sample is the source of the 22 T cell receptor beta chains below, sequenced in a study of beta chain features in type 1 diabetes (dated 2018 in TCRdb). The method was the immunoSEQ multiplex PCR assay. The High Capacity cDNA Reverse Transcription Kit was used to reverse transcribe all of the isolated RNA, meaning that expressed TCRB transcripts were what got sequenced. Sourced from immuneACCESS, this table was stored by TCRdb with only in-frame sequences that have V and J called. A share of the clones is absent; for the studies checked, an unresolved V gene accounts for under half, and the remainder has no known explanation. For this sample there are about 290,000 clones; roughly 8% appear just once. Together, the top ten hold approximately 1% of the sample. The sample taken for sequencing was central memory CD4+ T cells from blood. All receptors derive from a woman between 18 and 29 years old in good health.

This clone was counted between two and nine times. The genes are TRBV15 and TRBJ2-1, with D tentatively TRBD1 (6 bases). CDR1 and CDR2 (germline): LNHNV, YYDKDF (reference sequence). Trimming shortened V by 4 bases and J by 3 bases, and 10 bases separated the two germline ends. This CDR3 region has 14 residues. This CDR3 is CATSTVRGYNEQFF. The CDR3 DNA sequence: TGTGCCACCAGCACCGTCAGGGGCTACAATGAGCAGTTCTTC. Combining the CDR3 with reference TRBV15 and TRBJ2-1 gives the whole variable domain DAMVIQNPRYQVTQFGKPVTLSCSQTLNHNVMYWYQQKSSQAPKLLFHYYDKDFNNEADTPDNFQSRRPNTSFCFLDIRSPGLGDTAMYLCATSTVRGYNEQFFGPGTRLTVL.

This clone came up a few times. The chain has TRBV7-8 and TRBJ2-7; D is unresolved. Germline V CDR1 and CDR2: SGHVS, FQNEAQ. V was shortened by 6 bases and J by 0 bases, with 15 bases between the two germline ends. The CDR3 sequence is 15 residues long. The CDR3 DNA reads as TGTGCCAGCAGTAGGTTGGAGACCAGCTCCTACGAGCAGTACGTC. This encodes CASSRLETSSYEQYV.

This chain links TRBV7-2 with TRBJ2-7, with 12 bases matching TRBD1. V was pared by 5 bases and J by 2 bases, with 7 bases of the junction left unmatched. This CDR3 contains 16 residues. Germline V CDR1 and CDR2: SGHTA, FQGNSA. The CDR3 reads CASSAAGQGAAYEQYV. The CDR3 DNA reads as TGTGCCAGCAGCGCCGCGGGACAGGGGGCGGCCTACGAGCAGTACGTC.

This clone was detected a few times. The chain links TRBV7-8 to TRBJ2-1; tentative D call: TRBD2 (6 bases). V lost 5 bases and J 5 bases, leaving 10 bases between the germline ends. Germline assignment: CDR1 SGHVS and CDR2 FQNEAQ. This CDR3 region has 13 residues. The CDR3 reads CASSRGANNEQFF. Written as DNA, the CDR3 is TGTGCCAGCAGCCGCGGGGCAAACAATGAGCAGTTCTTC.

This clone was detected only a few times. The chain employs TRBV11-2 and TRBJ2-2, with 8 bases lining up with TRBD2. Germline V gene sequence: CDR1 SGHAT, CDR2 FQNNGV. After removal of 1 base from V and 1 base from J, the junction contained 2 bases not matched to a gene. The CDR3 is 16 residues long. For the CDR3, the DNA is TGTGCCAGCAGCTTAGTTCTAGCGGGGAACACCGGGGAGCTGTTTTTT. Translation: CASSLVLAGNTGELFF.

CDR3 residues: CASSSNTAGILKGYTF. The CDR3 DNA reads as TGTGCCAGCAGTTCAAATACGGCAGGGATCTTAAAGGGCTACACCTTC. This chain links TRBV27 with TRBJ1-2; possible D gene TRBD1, 5 bases. The CDR3 length is 16 residues. Trimming took 4 bases from V and 8 from J, leaving 23 bases between them. Germline CDR1 MNHEY, CDR2 SMNVEV (reference sequence).

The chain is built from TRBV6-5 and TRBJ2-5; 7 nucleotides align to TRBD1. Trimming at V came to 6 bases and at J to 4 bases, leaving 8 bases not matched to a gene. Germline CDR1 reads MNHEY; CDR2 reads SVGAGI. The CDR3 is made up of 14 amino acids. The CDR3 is CASRFGQAGETQYF. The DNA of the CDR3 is TGTGCCAGCAGATTCGGACAGGCGGGAGAGACCCAGTACTTC.

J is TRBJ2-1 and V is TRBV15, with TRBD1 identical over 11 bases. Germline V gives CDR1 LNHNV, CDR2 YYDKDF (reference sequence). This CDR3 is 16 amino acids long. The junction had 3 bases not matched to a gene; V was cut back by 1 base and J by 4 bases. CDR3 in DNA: TGTGCCACCAGCAGAGGGGGACAGGGGGGATACAATGAGCAGTTCTTC. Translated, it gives CATSRGGQGGYNEQFF.

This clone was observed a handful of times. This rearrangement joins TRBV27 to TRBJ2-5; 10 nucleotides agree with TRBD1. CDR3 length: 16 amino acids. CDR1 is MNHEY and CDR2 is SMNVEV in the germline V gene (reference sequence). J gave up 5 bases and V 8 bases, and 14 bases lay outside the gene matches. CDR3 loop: CASLPFGTGDSETQYF. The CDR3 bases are TGTGCCAGCCTACCTTTCGGGACAGGGGATTCGGAGACCCAGTACTTC.

The CDR3 sequence: CASIFQGATPLNEKLFF. In DNA, the CDR3 is TGTGCCAGCATCTTTCAGGGGGCTACCCCACTTAATGAAAAACTGTTTTTT. V usage is TRBV2 and J usage is TRBJ1-4, with 8 bases aligning to TRBD1. The V gene's germline CDR1 is SNHLY and CDR2 FYNNEI. The CDR3 is 17 amino acids. J was trimmed by 4 bases and V by 7 bases; bases with no gene match: 14.

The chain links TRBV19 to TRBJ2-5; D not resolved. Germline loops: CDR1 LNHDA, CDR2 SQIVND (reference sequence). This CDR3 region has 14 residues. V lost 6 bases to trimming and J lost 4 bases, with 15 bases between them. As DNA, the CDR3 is TGTGCCAGTAGGAGGACCCCCTCTGGAGAGACCCAGTACTTC. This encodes CASRRTPSGETQYF.

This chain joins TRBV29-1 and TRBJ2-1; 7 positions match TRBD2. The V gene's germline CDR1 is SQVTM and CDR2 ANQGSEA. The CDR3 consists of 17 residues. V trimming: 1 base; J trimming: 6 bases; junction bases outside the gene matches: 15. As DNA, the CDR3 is TGCAGCGTTGAAGGGGCCCCCGGCGGGAGCATAGGCAATGAGCAGTTCTTC. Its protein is CSVEGAPGGSIGNEQFF.

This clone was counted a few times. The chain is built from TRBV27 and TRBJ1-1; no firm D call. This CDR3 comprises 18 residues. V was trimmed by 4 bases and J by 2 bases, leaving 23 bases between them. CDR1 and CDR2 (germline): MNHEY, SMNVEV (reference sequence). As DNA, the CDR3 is TGTGCCAGCAGTTCGCAATTGGCTATTTGGAAGGGTAACACTGAAGCTTTCTTT. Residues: CASSSQLAIWKGNTEAFF.

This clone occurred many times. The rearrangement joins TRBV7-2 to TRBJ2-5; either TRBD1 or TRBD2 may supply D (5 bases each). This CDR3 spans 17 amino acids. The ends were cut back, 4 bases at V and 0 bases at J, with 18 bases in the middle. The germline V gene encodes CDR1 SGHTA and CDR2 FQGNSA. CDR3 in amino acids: CASSSLWGPPDQETQYF. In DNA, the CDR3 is TGTGCCAGCAGCTCCCTGTGGGGACCGCCGGACCAAGAGACCCAGTACTTC.

In nucleotides, the CDR3 is TGTGCCAGCAGCTCACAGGGGGAAGCTGAAGCTTTCTTT. It yields the protein CASSSQGEAEAFF. This chain links TRBV7-3 with TRBJ1-1, with 8 bases identical to TRBD1. Germline V gene lookup returns CDR1 SGHTA and CDR2 FQGTGA. The CDR3 is 13 residues long. J was trimmed by 6 bases and V by 4 bases; bases with no gene match: 4.

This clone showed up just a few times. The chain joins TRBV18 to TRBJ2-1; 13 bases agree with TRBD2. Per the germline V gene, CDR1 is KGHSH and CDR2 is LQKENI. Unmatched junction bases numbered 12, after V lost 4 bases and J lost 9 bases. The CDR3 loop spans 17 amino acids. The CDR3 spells CASSRGLAGAPGSEQFF. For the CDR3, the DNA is TGTGCCAGCTCACGAGGACTAGCGGGAGCCCCGGGTAGTGAGCAGTTCTTC.

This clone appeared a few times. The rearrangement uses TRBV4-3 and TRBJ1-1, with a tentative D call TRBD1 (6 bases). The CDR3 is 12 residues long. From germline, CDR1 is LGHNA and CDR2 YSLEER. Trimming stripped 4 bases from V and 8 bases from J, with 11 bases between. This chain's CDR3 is CASSPGTLEAFF. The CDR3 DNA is TGCGCCAGCAGCCCAGGGACACTCGAAGCTTTCTTT.

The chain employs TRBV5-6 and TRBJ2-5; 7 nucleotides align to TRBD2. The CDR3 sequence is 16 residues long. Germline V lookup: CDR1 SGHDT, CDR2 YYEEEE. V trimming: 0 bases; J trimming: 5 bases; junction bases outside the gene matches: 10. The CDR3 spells CASSLASGVSAETQYF. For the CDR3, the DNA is TGTGCCAGCAGCTTGGCCAGCGGGGTTTCGGCGGAGACCCAGTACTTC.

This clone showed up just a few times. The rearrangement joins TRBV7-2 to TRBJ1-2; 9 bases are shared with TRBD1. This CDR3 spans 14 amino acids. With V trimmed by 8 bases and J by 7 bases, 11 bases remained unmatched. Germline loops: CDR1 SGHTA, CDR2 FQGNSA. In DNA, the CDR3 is TGTGCCAGCGAAAGGGACAGGGCATTGCGTGGCTACACCTTC. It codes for CASERDRALRGYTF.

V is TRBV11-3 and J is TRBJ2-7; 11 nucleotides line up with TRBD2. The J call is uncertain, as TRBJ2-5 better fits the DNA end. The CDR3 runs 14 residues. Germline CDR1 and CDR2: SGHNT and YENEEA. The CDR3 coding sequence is TGTGCCAGCAGCCCCCGGACTAGCGGGGAGACCCAGTACTTC. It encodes CASSPRTSGETQYF.

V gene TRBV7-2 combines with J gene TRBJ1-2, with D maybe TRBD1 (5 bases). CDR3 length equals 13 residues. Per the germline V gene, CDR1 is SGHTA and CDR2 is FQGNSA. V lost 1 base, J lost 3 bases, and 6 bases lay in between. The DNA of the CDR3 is TGTGCCAGCAGCTTAGGGACATACTATGGCTACACCTTC. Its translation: CASSLGTYYGYTF.

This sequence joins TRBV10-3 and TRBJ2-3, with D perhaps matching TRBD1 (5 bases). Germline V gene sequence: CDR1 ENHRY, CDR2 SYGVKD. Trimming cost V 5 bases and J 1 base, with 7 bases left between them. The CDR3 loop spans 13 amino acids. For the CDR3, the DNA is TGTGCCATCAGTTTAGGGGGCACAGATACGCAGTATTTT. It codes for CAISLGGTDTQYF.